Below are 19 T cell receptor beta chains sequenced from a single sample in a study of Tregs in tolerant kidney transplant recipients. The repertoire was sequenced with immunoSEQ multiplex PCR; TCRdb's copy has only in-frame clones and lacks some. This table holds around 13,000 clones. The nonmyeloablative bone marrow transplants came from related graft donors, with transient mixed chimerism. The sequences come from CD8+ T cells from blood (PBMCs), collected 6 months after the transplant. The receptors here all came from a human patient who received a combined kidney and bone marrow transplant. The T cells may partly be graft donor cells.

For this clone: Sequencing ends 3 residues short of the CDR3 end; the germline J gene provides the rest. The chain combines TRBV19 with TRBJ2-3; D uncertain. The germline V gene encodes CDR1 LNHDA and CDR2 SQIVND (reference sequence). V lost 10 bases and J lost 3, with 5 bases in between. The CDR3 sequence is 10 residues long. Incomplete CDR3 DNA: TGTGCCACCCGGACAGATACG. This translates into CATRTDT. The entire CDR3 protein is CATRTDTQYF. Variable domain in full (rest from reference TRBV19 and TRBJ2-3): DGGITQSPKYLFRKEGQNVTLSCEQNLNHDAMYWYRQDPGQGLRLIYYSQIVNDFQKGDIAEGYSVSREKKESFPLTVTSAQKNPTAFYLCATRTDTQYFGPGTRLTVL.

Remarks on this clone: Coverage ceases 3 residues before the CDR3 finishes, and the germline J gene fills in the end. The chain recombines TRBV7-9 with TRBJ2-7; 8 nucleotides line up with TRBD1. CDR1 is SEHNR, CDR2 FQNEAQ, per germline (reference sequence). The V and J ends lost 5 bases and 3 bases, in that order; junction bases with no gene match: 6. This CDR3 is built from 14 residues. CDR3 sequence reads: CASSAGQGVYEQYF. CDR3 DNA (partial): TGTGCCAGCAGCGCAGGACAGGGTGTCTACGAG.

Points on this clone: The read ends 3 residues shy of where the CDR3 ends; the end is completed using the germline J gene. This chain uses TRBV18 with TRBJ2-5; TRBD2 aligns across 8 bases. CDR3 length: 13 amino acids. Looked up from germline, CDR1 is KGHSH and CDR2 is LQKENI. The trim removed 10 bases at V and 5 bases at J, leaving 9 bases unmatched. This CDR3 reads CATRTGGEETQYF. The CDR3 DNA, read in part, is TGTGCCACCCGAACGGGAGGGGAGGAGACC.

On this clone itself: The sequenced fragment ends 3 residues before the CDR3 boundary, so the rest is inferred from the germline J gene. V and J are TRBV7-2 and TRBJ1-1; D not resolved. This CDR3 has 15 residues. V was pared by 1 base and J by 5 bases, with 14 bases between. The V gene's germline CDR1 is SGHTA and CDR2 FQGNSA. The DNA read from the CDR3 is TGTGCCAGCAGCTTAGTCTACGGGCCGGGGACTGAA. This sequence encodes CASSLVYGPGTE. The whole CDR3 region reads CASSLVYGPGTEAFF.

To note about this clone: The CDR3 goes on 3 residues after the read ends, and that part is filled in from the germline J gene. The gene calls are TRBV20-1 and TRBJ2-7; 9 bases agree with TRBD1. The V segment lost 3 bases and the J segment 3 bases; nucleotides outside the gene matches: 3. Germline V gene data show CDR1 as DFQATT and CDR2 as SNEGSKA (reference sequence). The CDR3 sequence is 13 residues long. CDR3 amino acids: CSARTGGRYEQYF. The covered CDR3 bases are TGCAGTGCTAGGACAGGGGGGCGCTACGAG.

As to this clone: The read terminates 3 residues before the CDR3 end, so the remaining end is supplied by the germline J gene. The gene calls are TRBV19 and TRBJ2-7, with 8 positions matching TRBD2. Trimming took 0 bases from V and 2 from J; bases not matched to a gene: 3. CDR1 is LNHDA, CDR2 SQIVND, per germline (reference sequence). This CDR3 comprises 15 residues. CDR3 residues: CASSIEGTRPYEQYF. CDR3 bases read: TGTGCCAGTAGTATAGAGGGGACTAGGCCCTACGAG.

With regard to this clone: The missing CDR3 end, 3 residues past where the read stops, is filled in from the germline J gene. This sequence joins TRBV29-1 and TRBJ2-5, with D perhaps matching TRBD1 (5 bases). The CDR3 has 12 amino acids. The V gene lost 4 bases and the J gene lost 4 bases, with 10 bases spanning the gap. Germline CDR1 SQVTM, CDR2 ANQGSEA. The DNA read from the CDR3 is TGCAGCGTTGGTACTCAGGGAGAGACC. Its translation is CSVGTQGET. The whole CDR3 reads CSVGTQGETQYF.

The CDR3: CASSLGTSAYEQYF. CDR3 DNA (partial): TGTGCCAGCAGCTTAGGGACTAGCGCCTACGAG. The chain joins TRBV13 to TRBJ2-7, with TRBD2 matching over 8 bases. The read ends 3 residues shy of where the CDR3 ends; the end is completed using the germline J gene. There are 14 residues in the CDR3. The trim removed 0 bases at V and 2 bases at J, leaving 0 bases unmatched. The germline V gene has CDR1 PRHDT and CDR2 FYEKMQ (reference sequence).

Comments on this clone: The CDR3 end falls 3 residues outside the read, so it is completed with the germline J gene. This rearrangement joins TRBV5-6 to TRBJ2-7; D is ambiguous. Germline V gene data show CDR1 as SGHDT and CDR2 as YYEEEE. This CDR3 contains 13 residues. Trimming took 2 bases from V and 0 from J, leaving 6 bases between them. Here the CDR3 reads CASSLGSSYEQYF. The part of the CDR3 DNA that was read is TGTGCCAGCAGCTTAGGCAGCTCCTACGAG.

Notes on this clone: The CDR3 goes on 3 residues after the read ends, and that part is filled in from the germline J gene. This chain joins TRBV4-1 and TRBJ2-7; D is perhaps TRBD1 (8 bases). V shed 0 bases and J shed 0 bases, with 15 bases lying between them. CDR3 length equals 17 residues. Germline values: CDR1 MGHRA, CDR2 YSYEKL. The DNA read from the CDR3 is TGCGCCAGCAGCCAAGATGCCACAGGGGGGGCCTCCTACGAG. Protein: CASSQDATGGASYE. The CDR3, in full, reads CASSQDATGGASYEQYF.

About this clone: The read stops 3 residues short of the end of the CDR3; the missing end is completed from the germline J gene. This chain connects TRBV13 to TRBJ2-7; 9 nucleotides align to TRBD2. V lost 7 bases and J lost 4; bases outside the gene matches: 11. Germline V lookup: CDR1 PRHDT, CDR2 FYEKMQ (reference sequence). This CDR3 has 15 residues. This CDR3 reads CASTLGVAGVYEQYF. The DNA read from the CDR3 is TGTGCCAGCACCCTCGGGGTAGCGGGAGTTTACGAG.

Partial CDR3 DNA: TGTGCCAGTAGCATTGGGACTCCCATCGAG. Translation gives CASSIGTPIE. The entire CDR3 protein reads CASSIGTPIEQYF. The genes are TRBV19 and TRBJ2-7, with D maybe TRBD2 (6 bases). The read terminates 3 residues ahead of where the CDR3 ends, so the germline J gene completes it. The CDR3 has 13 residues. Germline V lookup: CDR1 LNHDA, CDR2 SQIVND (reference sequence). V was pared by 6 bases and J by 6 bases, with 15 bases between.

As to this clone: Coverage ceases 3 residues before the CDR3 finishes, and the germline J gene fills in the end. The chain joins TRBV19 to TRBJ2-7, with 9 bases that match TRBD2. Trimming removed 6 bases from V and 2 bases from J; junction bases left unmatched: 11. The CDR3 extends over 16 amino acids. Germline V lookup: CDR1 LNHDA, CDR2 SQIVND (reference sequence). The CDR3 here is CASRNRGAGGPYEQYF. The part of the CDR3 DNA that was read is TGTGCCAGTAGGAACCGCGGAGCGGGGGGACCCTACGAG.

Points on this clone: The sequence runs out 3 residues before the end of the CDR3; the remainder is reconstructed from the germline J gene. This chain links TRBV2 with TRBJ2-7; 9 bases fit TRBD1. CDR1 and CDR2 (germline): SNHLY, FYNNEI. V shed 7 bases, J shed 6 bases, and the junction held 10 bases outside the gene matches. The CDR3 totals 14 residues. CDR3 in amino acids: CASTWTGDLLEQYF. The covered CDR3 bases are TGTGCCAGCACATGGACAGGGGACCTCCTCGAG.

A word on this clone: The DNA ends 3 residues before the CDR3 does, and the rest of the CDR3 is filled in from the germline J gene. This rearrangement joins TRBV6-1 to TRBJ1-5, with D possibly matching TRBD1 (5 bases). CDR3 length: 18 amino acids. Germline CDR1 reads MNHNS; CDR2 reads SASEGT. Trimming took off 2 bases at V and 6 bases at J, with 23 bases between the two ends. The CDR3 sequence: CASSERGGVFLGSQPQHF. The part of the CDR3 DNA that was read is TGTGCCAGCAGTGAACGGGGGGGGGTTTTCCTGGGGAGTCAGCCC.

Points on this clone: The CDR3 end lies 3 residues beyond the end of the read and is filled in from the germline J gene. J is TRBJ2-7 and V is TRBV13; TRBD1 might be the D (5 bases). The CDR3 is 14 residues long. V lost 6 bases, J lost 1 base, and 13 bases lay in between. Germline V lookup: CDR1 PRHDT, CDR2 FYEKMQ (reference sequence). CDR3: CASSPWAGSYEQYF. The part of the CDR3 DNA that was read is TGTGCCAGCAGTCCCTGGGCAGGGTCCTACGAG.

Details on this clone: The CDR3 extends 3 residues past the end of the read, so its final part is completed from the germline J gene. This chain uses TRBV7-8 with TRBJ1-4; 8 bases fit TRBD1. There are 18 residues in the CDR3. Germline V gene lookup returns CDR1 SGHVS and CDR2 FQNEAQ. The junction had 19 bases not matched to a gene; V was cut back by 5 bases and J by 8 bases. The CDR3 region is CASSLWTGRYNTDEKLFF. CDR3 DNA, as far as it was read: TGTGCCAGCAGCCTCTGGACAGGGCGGTATAACACGGACGAAAAA.

CDR3 DNA (partial): TGCAGCGTTGAGTGGGCAGGTCCCTACAATGAG. This encodes CSVEWAGPYNE. The entire CDR3 reads CSVEWAGPYNEQFF. The chain employs TRBV29-1 and TRBJ2-1; D not certain. Read sequence stops 3 residues before the CDR3 end, and the germline J gene provides the missing end. Germline V CDR1 and CDR2: SQVTM, ANQGSEA. The CDR3 is 14 amino acids. V was clipped by 3 bases and J by 2 bases, with 11 bases between them.

The sequenced CDR3 bases are TGTGCCAGCAGTGTTGGCTCGAACACCGGGGAG. It translates to CASSVGSNTGE. From start to end, the CDR3 is CASSVGSNTGELFF. The chain carries TRBV2 and TRBJ2-2, with no clear D. The read ends 3 residues early relative to the CDR3; the germline J gene fills the gap. Between the trimmed V and J ends, which lost 4 bases and 0 bases, there was a span of 6 bases. The germline gives CDR1 SNHLY, CDR2 FYNNEI. The CDR3 is 14 amino acids.